The clone carrying this T cell receptor (beta chain) was found a few times. Its antigen is not known. These data originate in a study of T-cell reconstitution after alpha-beta-depleted transplantation in children. The TCRbeta library was prepared with unique molecular identifiers. TCRdb recomputed calls from the PCR reads with MiXCR, one row per CDR3 protein. The data show some 120,000 distinct CDR3 sequences, around 23% seen once. Study-wide findings and caveats: Elevated TCRbeta diversity at day 60 was traced, in some patients, to surviving recipient T cells and thymic progenitors. One year after transplant, T-cell counts and diversity came mostly from newly produced T cells. Reports say that about two months after transplant, the alpha-beta T cells came out of several hundred graft clones that had expanded.

The V gene lost 4 bases and the J gene lost 2 bases, with 6 bases spanning the gap. This CDR3 has 14 amino acids. Germline-derived CDR1 and CDR2 are LNHNV and YYDKDF (reference sequence). Source: PBMCs, mostly from graft donor cells, taken 180 days after TCRalphabeta/CD19-depleted stem cell transplant. The rearrangement links TRBV15 to TRBJ2-6; D remains ambiguous. This sequence was found in a male patient aged 2-15 years who had a stem cell transplant for chronic granulomatous disease, so the T cells may come from the graft donor. The CDR3 region has the DNA TGTGCCACCAGCACAGTCCCTGGGGCCAACGTCCTGACTTTC. This codes for CATSTVPGANVLTF.